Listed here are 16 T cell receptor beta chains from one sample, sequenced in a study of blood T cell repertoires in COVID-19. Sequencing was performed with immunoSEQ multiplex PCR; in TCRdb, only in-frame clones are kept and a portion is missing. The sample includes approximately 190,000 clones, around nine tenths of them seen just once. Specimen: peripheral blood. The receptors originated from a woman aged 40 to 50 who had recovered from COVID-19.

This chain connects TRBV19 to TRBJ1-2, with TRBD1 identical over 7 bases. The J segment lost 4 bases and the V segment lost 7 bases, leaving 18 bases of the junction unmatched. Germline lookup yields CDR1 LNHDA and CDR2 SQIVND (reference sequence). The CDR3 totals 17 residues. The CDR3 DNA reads TGTGCCAGTACAAGGAATATAGACAGGGTTCGCAGCTATGGCTACACCTTC. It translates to CASTRNIDRVRSYGYTF.

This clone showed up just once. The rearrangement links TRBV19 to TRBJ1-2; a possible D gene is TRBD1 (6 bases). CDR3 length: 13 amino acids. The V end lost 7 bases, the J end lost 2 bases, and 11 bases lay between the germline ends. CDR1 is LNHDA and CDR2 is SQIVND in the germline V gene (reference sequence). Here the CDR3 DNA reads TGTGCCAGTATACCAGGGGACAACTATGGCTACACCTTC. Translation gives CASIPGDNYGYTF.

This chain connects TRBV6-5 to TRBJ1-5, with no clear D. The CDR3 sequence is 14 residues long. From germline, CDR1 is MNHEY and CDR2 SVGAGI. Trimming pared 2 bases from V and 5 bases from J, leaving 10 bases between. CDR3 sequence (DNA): TGTGCCAGCAGTTACCGTTTCGGAGATCAGCCCCAGCATTTT. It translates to CASSYRFGDQPQHF.

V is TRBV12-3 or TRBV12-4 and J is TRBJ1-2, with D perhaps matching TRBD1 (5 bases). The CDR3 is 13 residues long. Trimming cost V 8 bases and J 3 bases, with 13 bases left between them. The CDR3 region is CASRSGEDYGYTF. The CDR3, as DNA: TGTGCCAGCCGGTCGGGGGAGGACTATGGCTACACCTTC.

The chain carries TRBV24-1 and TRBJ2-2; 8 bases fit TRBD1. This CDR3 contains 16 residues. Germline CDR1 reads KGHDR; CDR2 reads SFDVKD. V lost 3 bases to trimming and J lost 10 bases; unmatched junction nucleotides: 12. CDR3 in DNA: TGTGCCACCAGTGATCGACCGGGACAGGCGGTCGAGGAGCTGTTTTTT. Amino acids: CATSDRPGQAVEELFF.

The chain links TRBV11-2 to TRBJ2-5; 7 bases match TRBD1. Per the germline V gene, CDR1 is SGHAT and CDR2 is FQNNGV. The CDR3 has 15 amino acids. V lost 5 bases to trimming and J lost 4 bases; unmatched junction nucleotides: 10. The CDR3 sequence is CASSRILTGRETQYF. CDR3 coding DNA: TGTGCCAGCAGCCGAATCCTGACAGGGCGAGAGACCCAGTACTTC.

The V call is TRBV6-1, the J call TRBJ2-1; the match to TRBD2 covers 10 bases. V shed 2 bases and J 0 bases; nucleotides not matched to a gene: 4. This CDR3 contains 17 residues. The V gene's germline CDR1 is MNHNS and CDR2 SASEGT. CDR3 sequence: CASSELSSGSSYNEQFF. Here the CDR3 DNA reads TGTGCCAGCAGTGAATTGTCTAGCGGGAGCTCCTACAATGAGCAGTTCTTC.

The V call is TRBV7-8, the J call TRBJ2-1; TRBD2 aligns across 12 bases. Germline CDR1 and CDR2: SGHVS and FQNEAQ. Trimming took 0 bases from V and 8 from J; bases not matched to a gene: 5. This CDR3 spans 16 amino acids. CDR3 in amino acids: CASSLALAGGPYEQFF. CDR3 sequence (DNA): TGTGCCAGCAGCTTAGCGCTAGCGGGAGGGCCGTATGAGCAGTTCTTC.

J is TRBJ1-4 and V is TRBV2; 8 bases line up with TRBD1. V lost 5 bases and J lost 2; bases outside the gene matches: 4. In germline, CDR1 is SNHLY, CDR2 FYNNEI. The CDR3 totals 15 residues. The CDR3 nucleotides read TGTGCCAGCAGTCAGGGGGCGGGGACTAATGAAAAACTGTTTTTT. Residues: CASSQGAGTNEKLFF. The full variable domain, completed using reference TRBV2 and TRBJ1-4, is EPEVTQTPSHQVTQMGQEVILRCVPISNHLYFYWYRQILGQKVEFLVSFYNNEISEKSEIFDDQFSVERPDGSNFTLKIRSTKLEDSAMYFCASSQGAGTNEKLFFGSGTQLSVL.

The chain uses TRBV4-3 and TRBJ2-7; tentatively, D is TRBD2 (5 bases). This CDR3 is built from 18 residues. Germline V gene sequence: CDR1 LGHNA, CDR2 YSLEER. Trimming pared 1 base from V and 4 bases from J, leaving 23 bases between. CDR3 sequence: CASSQGSGEGPYGYEQYF. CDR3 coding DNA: TGCGCCAGCAGCCAAGGTTCAGGTGAGGGTCCTTATGGGTACGAGCAGTACTTC.

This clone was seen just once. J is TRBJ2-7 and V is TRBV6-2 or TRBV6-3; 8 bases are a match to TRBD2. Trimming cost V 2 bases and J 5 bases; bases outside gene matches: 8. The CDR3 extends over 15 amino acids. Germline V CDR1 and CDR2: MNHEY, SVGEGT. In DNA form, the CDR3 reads TGTGCCAGCAGTTACCCCGAGGGAGCGGGAGACGAGCAGTACTTC. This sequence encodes CASSYPEGAGDEQYF.

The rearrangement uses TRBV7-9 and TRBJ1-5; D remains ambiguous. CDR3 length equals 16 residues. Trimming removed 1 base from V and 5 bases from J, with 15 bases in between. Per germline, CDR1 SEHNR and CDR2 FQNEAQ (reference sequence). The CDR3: CASSLVLGLEDQPQHF. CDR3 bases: TGTGCCAGCAGCTTAGTTCTGGGTTTGGAGGATCAGCCCCAGCATTTT. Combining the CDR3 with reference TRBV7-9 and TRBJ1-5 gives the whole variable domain DTGVSQNPRHKITKRGQNVTFRCDPISEHNRLYWYRQTLGQGPEFLTYFQNEAQLEKSRLLSDRFSAERPKGSFSTLEIQRTEQGDSAMYLCASSLVLGLEDQPQHFGDGTRLSIL.

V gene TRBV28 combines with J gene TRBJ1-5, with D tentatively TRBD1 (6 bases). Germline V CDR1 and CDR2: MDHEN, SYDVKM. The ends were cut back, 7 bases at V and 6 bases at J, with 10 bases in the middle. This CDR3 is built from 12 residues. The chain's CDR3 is CASTGGLQPQHF. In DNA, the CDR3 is TGTGCCAGCACCGGGGGGCTTCAGCCCCAGCATTTT.

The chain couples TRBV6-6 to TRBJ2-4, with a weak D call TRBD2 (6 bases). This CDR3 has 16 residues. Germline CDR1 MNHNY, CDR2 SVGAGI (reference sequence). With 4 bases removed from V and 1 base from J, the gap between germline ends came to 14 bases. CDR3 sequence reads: CASSLLAGPAKNIQYF. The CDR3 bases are TGTGCCAGCAGTTTACTAGCCGGTCCGGCCAAAAACATTCAGTACTTC.

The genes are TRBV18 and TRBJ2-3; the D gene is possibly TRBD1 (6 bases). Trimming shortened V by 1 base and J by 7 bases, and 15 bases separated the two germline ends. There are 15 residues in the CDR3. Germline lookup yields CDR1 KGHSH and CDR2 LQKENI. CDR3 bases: TGTGCCAGCTCACCACTGGCAGGGGATATAAATACGCAGTATTTT. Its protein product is CASSPLAGDINTQYF.

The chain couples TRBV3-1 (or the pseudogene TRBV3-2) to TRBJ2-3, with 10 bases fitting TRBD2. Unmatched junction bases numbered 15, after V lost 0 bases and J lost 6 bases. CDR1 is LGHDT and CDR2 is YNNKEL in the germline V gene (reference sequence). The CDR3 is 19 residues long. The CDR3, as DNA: TGTGCCAGCAGCCAAGACCCTTGGAGCGGGAGGGCCCGCGTGGATACGCAGTATTTT. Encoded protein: CASSQDPWSGRARVDTQYF.